This TCR beta chain stems from a study of graft-versus-host responses after intestinal transplantation. Study background: Anti-thymocyte globulin induction, then tacrolimus and steroids for around 3 years, went to all recipients.

The assay was immunoSEQ multiplex PCR, and TCRdb's table has in-frame clones only and misses some. The sample holds 20,000 to 25,000 clones, 30% to 40% seen once. Responders (about 200,000, CFSE-labeled) were co-plated with about 200,000 irradiated, violet-dye-labeled stimulators. Following the reaction, CD3+CD4+ and CD3+CD8+ responders that were proliferating and CFSE-low underwent sorting. Trimming left V 5 bases short and J 3 bases short, with 16 bases between. CDR3 length: 15 residues. The V gene's germline CDR1 is SEHNR and CDR2 FQNEAQ (reference sequence). The chain uses TRBV7-9 and TRBJ1-1; D is undetermined. The starting material was alloreactive CD8+ T cells from a mixed lymphocyte reaction culture, obtained before intestinal transplant. Noted subset: CFSE-low proliferating T cells sorted from roughly six-day pre-transplant mixed lymphocyte reaction (GvH or HvG direction). The source of this sequence is a human patient who received an intestinal transplant. CDR3 nucleotide sequence: TGTGCCAGCAGCCCTAGTGTGGACGGAGACACTGAAGCTTTCTTT. Amino acids: CASSPSVDGDTEAFF.